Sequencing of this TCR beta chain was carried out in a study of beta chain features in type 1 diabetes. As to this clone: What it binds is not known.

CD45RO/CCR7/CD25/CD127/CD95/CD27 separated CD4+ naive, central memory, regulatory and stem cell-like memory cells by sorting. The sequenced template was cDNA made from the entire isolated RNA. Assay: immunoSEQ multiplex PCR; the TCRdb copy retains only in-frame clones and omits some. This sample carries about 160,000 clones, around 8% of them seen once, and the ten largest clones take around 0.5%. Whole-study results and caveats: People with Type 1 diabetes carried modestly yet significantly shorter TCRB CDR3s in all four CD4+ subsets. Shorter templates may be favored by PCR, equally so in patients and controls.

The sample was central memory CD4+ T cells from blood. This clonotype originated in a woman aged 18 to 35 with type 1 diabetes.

Here the CDR3 reads CASSSPGRLGQPQHF. CDR3 in DNA: TGTGCCAGCAGTTCCCCGGGACGACTAGGGCAGCCCCAGCATTTT. The chain joins TRBV11-2 to TRBJ1-5; D perhaps matches TRBD1 (5 bases). This CDR3 spans 15 amino acids. CDR1 and CDR2 from the germline V gene are SGHAT and FQNNGV. Trimming left V 6 bases short and J 7 bases short, with 19 bases between.